This T cell receptor beta chain was retrieved from a study of T cell responses to AZD1222 COVID-19 vaccine. Study-level results: After two AZD1222 doses, spike-specific TCR breadth and depth rose versus day 0. Repertoire samples came only from after the peak T cell response.

Sequenced by immunoSEQ multiplex PCR; TCRdb stores in-frame clones only, minus some. This sample has over 200,000 clones, with roughly 94% found just once. Concerning this clone: The antigen is undetermined.

The V and J ends lost 3 bases and 0 bases, in that order; junction bases with no gene match: 5. This CDR3 spans 16 amino acids. Germline V gene lookup returns CDR1 SNHLY and CDR2 FYNNEI. Sequencing was performed on peripheral blood, taken 28 days after the second dose of the MenACWY control vaccine. This clonotype was obtained from an adult who received the MenACWY meningococcal vaccine as a control. The chain joins TRBV2 to TRBJ2-3, with 8 bases fitting TRBD2. This chain's CDR3 is CASSEISSGSTDTQYF. CDR3 nucleotide sequence: TGTGCCAGCAGTGAGATTTCTAGCGGGAGCACAGATACGCAGTATTTT.